Listed here is a single T cell receptor beta chain. This sample is drawn from a study of T cells in Graves' hyperthyroidism and ophthalmopathy. TCR beta CDR3 region amplification was performed from RNA transcripts. An initial round of RT-PCR targeting the TCR CDR3 relied on the HTBI primer set. TCRdb passed the multiplex PCR reads through MiXCR, listing each CDR3 protein once. Of about 640,000 distinct CDR3 sequences listed, around 20% are singletons. The sequence was obtained from a man under 40 with Graves' ophthalmopathy. The sample was blood.

CDR3 bases: TGCGCCAGCAGCCGGGGAGGTACTAGCGGGAGCGAGACCCAGTACTTC. This translates into CASSRGGTSGSETQYF. The chain couples TRBV5-1 to TRBJ2-5; 11 bases are a match to TRBD2. V shed 4 bases, J shed 5 bases, and the junction held 10 bases outside the gene matches. The V gene's germline CDR1 is SGHRS and CDR2 YFSETQ. This CDR3 has 16 residues.